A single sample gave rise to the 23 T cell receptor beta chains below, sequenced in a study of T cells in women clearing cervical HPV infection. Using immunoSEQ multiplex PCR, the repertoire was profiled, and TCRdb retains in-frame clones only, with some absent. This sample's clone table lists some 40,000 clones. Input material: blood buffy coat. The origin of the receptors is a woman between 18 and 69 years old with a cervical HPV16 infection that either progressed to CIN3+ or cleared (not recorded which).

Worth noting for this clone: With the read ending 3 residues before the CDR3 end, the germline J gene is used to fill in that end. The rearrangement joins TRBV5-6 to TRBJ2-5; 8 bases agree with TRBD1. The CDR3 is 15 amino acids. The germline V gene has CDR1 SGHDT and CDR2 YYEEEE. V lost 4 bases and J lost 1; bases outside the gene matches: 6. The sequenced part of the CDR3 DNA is TGTGCCAGCAGCATAAACAGGGGGTTCCAAGAGACC. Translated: CASSINRGFQET. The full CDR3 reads CASSINRGFQETQYF.

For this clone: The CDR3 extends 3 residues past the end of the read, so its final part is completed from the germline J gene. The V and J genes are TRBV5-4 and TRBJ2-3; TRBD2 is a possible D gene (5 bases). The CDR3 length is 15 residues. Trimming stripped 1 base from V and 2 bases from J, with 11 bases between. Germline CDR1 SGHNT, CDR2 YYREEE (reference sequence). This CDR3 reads CASSLSGLNTDTQYF. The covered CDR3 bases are TGTGCCAGCAGCTTGTCAGGACTGAACACAGATACG.

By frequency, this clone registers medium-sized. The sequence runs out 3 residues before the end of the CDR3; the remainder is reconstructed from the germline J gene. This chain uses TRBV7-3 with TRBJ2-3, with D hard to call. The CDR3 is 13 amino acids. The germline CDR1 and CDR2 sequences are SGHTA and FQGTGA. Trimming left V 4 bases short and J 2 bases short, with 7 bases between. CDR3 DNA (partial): TGTGCCAGCAGCTCACAGTACACAGATACG. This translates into CASSSQYTDT. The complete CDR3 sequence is CASSSQYTDTQYF.

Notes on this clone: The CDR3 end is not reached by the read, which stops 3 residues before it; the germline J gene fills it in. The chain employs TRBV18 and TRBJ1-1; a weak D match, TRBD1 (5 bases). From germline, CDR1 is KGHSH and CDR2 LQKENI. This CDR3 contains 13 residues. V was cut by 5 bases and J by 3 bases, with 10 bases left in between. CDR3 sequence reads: CASSGGIDTEAFF. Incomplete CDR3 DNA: TGTGCCAGCTCAGGGGGGATCGACACTGAA.

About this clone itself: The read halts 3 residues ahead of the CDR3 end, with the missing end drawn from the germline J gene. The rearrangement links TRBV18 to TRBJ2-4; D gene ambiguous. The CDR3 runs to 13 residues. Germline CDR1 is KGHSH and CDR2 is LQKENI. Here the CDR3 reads CASSPTHQYGQYF. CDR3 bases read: TGTGCCAGCTCACCGACACACCAGTATGGT. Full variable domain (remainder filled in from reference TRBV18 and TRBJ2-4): NAGVMQNPRHLVRRRGQEARLRCSPMKGHSHVYWYRQLPEEGLKFMVYLQKENIIDESGMPKERFSAEFPKEGPSILRIQQVVRGDSAAYFCASSPTHQYGQYFGAGTRLSVL.

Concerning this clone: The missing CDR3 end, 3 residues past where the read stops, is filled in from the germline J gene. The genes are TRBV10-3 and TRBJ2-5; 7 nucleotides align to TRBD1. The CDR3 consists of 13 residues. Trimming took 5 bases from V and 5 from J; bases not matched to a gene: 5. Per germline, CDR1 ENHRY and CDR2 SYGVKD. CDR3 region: CAISPSTGETQYF. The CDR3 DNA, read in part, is TGTGCCATCAGTCCCTCGACAGGGGAGACC.

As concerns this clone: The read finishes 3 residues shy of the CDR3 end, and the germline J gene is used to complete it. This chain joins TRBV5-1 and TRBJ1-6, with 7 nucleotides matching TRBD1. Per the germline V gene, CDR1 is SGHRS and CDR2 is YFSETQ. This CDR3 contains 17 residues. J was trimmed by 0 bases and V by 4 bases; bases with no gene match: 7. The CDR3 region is CASSRGTDSSYNSPLHF. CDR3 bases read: TGCGCCAGCAGCCGAGGGACAGATAGCTCCTATAATTCACCC.

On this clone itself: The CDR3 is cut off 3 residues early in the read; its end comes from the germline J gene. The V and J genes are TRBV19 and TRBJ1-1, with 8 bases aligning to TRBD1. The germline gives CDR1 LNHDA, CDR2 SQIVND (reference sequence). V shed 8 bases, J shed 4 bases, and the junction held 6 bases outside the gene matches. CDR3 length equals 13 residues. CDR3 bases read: TGTGCCAGTCTGACAGGGGCGGGCACTGAA. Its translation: CASLTGAGTE. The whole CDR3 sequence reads CASLTGAGTEAFF.

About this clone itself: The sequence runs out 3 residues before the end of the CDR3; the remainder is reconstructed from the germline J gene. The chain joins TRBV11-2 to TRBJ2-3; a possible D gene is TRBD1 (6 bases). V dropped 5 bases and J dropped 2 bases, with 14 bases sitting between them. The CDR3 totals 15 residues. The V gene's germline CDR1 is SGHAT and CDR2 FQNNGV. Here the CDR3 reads CASSPIQGFTDTQYF. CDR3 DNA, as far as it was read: TGTGCCAGCAGCCCCATACAGGGCTTCACAGATACG. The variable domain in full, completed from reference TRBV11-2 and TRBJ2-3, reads EAGVAQSPRYKIIEKRQSVAFWCNPISGHATLYWYQQILGQGPKLLIQFQNNGVVDDSQLPKDRFSAERLKGVDSTLKIQPAKLEDSAVYLCASSPIQGFTDTQYFGPGTRLTVL.

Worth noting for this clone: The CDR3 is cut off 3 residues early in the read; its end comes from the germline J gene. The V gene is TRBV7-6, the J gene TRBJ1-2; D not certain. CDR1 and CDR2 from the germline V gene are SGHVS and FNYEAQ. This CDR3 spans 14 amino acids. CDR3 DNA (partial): TGTGCCAGCAGCTTAGAAGGCGGGAACTACGAC. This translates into CASSLEGGNYD. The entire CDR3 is CASSLEGGNYDYTF.

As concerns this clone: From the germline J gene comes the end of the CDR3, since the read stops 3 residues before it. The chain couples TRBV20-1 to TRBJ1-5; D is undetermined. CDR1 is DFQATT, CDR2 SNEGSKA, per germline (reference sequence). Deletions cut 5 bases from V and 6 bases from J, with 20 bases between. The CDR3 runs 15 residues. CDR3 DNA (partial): TGCAGTGCTCGCCCGGGGTCGGGAGGCGGTCAGCCC. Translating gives CSARPGSGGGQP. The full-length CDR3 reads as CSARPGSGGGQPQHF.

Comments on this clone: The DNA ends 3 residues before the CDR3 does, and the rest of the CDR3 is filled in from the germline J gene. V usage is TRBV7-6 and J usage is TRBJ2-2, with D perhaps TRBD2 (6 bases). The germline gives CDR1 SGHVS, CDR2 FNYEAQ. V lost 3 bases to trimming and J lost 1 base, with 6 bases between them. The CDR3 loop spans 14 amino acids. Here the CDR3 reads CASSLGLNTGELFF. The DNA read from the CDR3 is TGTGCCAGCAGCTTGGGACTGAACACCGGGGAG.

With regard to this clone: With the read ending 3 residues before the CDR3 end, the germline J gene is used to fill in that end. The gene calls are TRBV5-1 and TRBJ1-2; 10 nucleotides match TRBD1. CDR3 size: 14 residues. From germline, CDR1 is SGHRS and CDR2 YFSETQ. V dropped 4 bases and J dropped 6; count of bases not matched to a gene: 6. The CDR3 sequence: CASSRDGQGDGYTF. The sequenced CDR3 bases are TGCGCCAGCAGCCGAGATGGACAGGGGGATGGC.

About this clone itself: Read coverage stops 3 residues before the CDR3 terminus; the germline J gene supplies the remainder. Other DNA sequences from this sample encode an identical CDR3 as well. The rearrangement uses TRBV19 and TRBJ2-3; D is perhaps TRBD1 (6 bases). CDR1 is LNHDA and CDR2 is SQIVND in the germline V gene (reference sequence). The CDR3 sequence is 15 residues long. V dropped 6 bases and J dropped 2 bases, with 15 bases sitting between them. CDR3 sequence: CASSIRTGTTDTQYF. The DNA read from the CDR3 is TGTGCCAGTAGCATCAGAACAGGGACCACAGATACG.

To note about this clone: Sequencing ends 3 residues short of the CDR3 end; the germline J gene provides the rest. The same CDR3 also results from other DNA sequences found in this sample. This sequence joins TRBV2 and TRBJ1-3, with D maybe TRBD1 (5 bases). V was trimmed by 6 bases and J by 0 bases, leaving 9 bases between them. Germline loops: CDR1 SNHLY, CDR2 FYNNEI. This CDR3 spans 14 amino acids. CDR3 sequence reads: CASRPQGSGNTIYF. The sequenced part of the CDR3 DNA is TGTGCCAGCAGGCCCCAGGGCTCTGGAAACACC.

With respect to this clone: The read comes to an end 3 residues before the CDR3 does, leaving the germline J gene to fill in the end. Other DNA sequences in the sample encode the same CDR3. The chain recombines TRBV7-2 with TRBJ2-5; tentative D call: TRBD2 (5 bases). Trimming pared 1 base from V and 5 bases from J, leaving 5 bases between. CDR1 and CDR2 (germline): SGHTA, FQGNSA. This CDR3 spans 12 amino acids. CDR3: CASSLERETQYF. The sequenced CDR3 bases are TGTGCCAGCAGCTTAGAGCGGGAGACC.

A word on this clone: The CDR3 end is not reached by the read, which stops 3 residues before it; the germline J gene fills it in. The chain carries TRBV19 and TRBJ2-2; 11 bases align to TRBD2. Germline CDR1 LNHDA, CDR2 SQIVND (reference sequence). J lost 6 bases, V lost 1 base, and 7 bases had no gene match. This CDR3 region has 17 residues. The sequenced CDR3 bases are TGTGCCAGTAGTATAGGGGCAGTAGCGGGAGGGGCCGGGGAG. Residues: CASSIGAVAGGAGE. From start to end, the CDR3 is CASSIGAVAGGAGELFF.

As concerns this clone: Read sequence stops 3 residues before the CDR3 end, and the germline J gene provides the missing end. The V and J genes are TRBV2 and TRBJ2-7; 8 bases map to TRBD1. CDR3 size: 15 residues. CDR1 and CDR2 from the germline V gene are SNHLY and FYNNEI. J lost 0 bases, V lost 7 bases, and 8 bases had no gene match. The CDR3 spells CASTDRGRGSYEQYF. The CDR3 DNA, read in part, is TGTGCCAGCACTGACAGGGGTAGGGGCTCCTACGAG. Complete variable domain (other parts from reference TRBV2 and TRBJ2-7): EPEVTQTPSHQVTQMGQEVILRCVPISNHLYFYWYRQILGQKVEFLVSFYNNEISEKSEIFDDQFSVERPDGSNFTLKIRSTKLEDSAMYFCASTDRGRGSYEQYFGPGTRLTVT.

The sequenced CDR3 bases are TGCGCCAGCAGCTGGACAGGGAGCTCCTACAATGAG. Protein: CASSWTGSSYNE. Given in full, the CDR3 is CASSWTGSSYNEQFF. The rearrangement links TRBV5-1 to TRBJ2-1, with 8 bases identical to TRBD1. The read ends 3 residues before the CDR3 terminus; that terminus is restored from the germline J gene. The CDR3 extends over 15 amino acids. Germline V gives CDR1 SGHRS, CDR2 YFSETQ. Trimming took 3 bases from V and 0 from J; bases not matched to a gene: 2.

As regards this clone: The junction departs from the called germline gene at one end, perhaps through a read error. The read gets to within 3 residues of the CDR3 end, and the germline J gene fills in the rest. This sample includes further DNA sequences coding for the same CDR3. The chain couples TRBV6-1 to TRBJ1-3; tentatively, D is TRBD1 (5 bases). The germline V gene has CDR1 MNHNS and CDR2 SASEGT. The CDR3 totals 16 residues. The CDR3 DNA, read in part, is TGTGCCAGCAGTGATGCGGGGACCCTCTCTGGAAACACA. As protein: CASSDAGTLSGNT. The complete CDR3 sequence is CASSDAGTLSGNTIYF.

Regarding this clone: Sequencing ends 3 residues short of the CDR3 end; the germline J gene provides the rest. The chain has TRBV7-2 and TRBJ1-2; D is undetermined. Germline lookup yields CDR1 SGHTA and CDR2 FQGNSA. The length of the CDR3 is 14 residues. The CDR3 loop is CASRTGAGVATYTF. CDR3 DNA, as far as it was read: TGTGCCAGCAGGACGGGAGCGGGAGTAGCGACC.

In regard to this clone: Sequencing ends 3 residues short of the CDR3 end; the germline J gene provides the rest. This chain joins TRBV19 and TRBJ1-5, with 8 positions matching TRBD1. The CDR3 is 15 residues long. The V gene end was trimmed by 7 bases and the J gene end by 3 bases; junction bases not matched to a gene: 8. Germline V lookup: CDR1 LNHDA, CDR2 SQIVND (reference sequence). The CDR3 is CASKRQGFFNQPQHF. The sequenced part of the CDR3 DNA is TGTGCCAGTAAGCGACAGGGGTTTTTCAATCAGCCC.

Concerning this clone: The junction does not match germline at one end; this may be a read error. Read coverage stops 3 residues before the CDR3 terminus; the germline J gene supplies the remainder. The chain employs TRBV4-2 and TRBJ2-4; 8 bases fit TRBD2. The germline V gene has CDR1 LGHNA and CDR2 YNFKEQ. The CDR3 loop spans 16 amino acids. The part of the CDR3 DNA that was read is TGCGCCAGCAGCCGCACGGGAGGGGGTGCCAAAAACATT. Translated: CASSRTGGGAKNI. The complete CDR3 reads CASSRTGGGAKNIQYF.